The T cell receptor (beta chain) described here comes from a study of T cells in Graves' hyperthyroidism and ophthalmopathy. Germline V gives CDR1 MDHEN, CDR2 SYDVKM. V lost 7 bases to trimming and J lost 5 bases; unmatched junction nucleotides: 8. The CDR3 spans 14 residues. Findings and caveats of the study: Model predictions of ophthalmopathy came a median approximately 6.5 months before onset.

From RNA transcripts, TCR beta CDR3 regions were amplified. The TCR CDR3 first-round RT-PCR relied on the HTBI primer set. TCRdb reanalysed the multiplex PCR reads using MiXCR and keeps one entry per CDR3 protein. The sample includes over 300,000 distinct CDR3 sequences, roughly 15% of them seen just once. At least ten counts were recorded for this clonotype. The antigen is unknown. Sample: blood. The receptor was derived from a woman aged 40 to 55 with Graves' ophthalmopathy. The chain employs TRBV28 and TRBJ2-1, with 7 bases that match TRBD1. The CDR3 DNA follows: TGTGCCAGCACACTGACAGGGTCTGACAATGAGCAGTTCTTC. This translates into CASTLTGSDNEQFF.